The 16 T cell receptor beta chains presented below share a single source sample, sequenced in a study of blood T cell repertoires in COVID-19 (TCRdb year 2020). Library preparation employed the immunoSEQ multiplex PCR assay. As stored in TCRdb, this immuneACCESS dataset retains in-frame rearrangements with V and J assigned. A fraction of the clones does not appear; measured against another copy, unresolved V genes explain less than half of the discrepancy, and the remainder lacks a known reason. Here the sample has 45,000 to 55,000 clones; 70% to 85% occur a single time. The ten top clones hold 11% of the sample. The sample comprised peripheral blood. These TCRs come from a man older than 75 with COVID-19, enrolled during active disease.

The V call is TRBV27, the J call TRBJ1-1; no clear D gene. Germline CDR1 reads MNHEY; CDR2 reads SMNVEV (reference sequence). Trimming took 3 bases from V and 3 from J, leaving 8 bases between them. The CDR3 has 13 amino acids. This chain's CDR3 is CASSLMADTEAFF. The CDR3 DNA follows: TGTGCCAGCAGTTTGATGGCAGACACTGAAGCTTTCTTT.

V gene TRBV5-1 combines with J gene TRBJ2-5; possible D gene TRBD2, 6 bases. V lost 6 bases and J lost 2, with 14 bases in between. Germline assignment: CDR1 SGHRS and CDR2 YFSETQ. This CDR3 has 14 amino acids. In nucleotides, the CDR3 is TGCGCCAGCACCGATGGGACTTCTCAAGAGACCCAGTACTTC. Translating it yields CASTDGTSQETQYF.

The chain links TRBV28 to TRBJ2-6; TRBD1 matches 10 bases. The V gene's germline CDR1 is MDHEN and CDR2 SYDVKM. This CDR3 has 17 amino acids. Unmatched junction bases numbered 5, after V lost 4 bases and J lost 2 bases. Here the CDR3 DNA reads TGTGCCAGCAGTTCGCGACAGGGGGCGACTGGGGCCAACGTCCTGACTTTC. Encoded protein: CASSSRQGATGANVLTF.

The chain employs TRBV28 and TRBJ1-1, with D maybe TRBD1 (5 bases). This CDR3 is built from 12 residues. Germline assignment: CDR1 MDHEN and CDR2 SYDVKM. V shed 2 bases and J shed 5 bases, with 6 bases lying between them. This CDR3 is CASSLRGTEAFF. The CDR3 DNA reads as TGTGCCAGCAGTTTAAGGGGAACTGAAGCTTTCTTT.

The CDR3 protein is CSVGLVRAGGNEQFF. CDR3 DNA: TGCAGCGTTGGGCTGGTAAGAGCGGGGGGTAATGAGCAGTTCTTC. The chain links TRBV29-1 to TRBJ2-1; 9 bases match TRBD2. This CDR3 region has 15 residues. The V gene's germline CDR1 is SQVTM and CDR2 ANQGSEA. Germline trimming cut 4 bases from V and 7 bases from J; bases unmatched to any gene: 11.

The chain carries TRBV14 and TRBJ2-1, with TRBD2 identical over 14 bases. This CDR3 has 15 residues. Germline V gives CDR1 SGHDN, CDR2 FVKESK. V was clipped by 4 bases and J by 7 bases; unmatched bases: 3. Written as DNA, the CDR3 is TGTGCCAGCAGCCTGGGACTAGCGGGGGTGAATGAGCAGTTCTTC. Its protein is CASSLGLAGVNEQFF.

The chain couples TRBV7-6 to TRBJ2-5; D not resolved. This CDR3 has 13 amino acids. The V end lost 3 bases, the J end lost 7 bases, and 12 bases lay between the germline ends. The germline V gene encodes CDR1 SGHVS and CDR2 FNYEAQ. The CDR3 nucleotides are TGTGCCAGCAGCTTGACCCGAGGTGGGACCCAGTACTTC. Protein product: CASSLTRGGTQYF.

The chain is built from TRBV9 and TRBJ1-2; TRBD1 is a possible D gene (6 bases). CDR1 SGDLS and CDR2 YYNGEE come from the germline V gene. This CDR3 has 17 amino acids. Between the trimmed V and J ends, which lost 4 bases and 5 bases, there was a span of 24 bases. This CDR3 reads CASSLSRGGETLYGYTF. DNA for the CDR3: TGTGCCAGCAGCCTCAGCCGAGGGGGGGAAACCCTGTATGGCTACACCTTC.

The CDR3 spells CASSERQITGELFF. CDR3 DNA sequence: TGTGCCAGCAGTGAGCGACAGATCACCGGGGAGCTGTTTTTT. The V call is TRBV2, the J call TRBJ2-2; a weak D match, TRBD1 (5 bases). The ends were cut back, 3 bases at V and 4 bases at J, with 9 bases in the middle. The CDR3 contains 14 residues. Germline loops: CDR1 SNHLY, CDR2 FYNNEI.

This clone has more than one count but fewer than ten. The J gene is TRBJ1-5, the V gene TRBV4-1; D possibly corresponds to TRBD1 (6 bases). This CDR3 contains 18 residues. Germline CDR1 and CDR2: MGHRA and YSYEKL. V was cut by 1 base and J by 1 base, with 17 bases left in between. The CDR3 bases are TGCGCCAGCAGCCAAGGCCTCCCCTGGGGGCACAGCAATCAGCCCCAGCATTTT. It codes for CASSQGLPWGHSNQPQHF.

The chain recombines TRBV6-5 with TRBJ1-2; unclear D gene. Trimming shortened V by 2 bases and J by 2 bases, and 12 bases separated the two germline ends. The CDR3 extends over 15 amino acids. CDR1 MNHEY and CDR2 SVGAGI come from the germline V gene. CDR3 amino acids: CASSYDSGSNYGYTF. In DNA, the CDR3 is TGTGCCAGCAGTTACGACTCGGGGAGCAACTATGGCTACACCTTC.

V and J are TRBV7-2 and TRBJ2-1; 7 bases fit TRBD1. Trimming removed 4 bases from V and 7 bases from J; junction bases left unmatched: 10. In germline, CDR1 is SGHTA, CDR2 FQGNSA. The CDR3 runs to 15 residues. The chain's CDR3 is CASSSGTALGNEQFF. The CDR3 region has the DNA TGTGCCAGCAGCTCGGGGACAGCGCTGGGGAATGAGCAGTTCTTC.

The chain's CDR3 is CASSPPTSSYNEQFF. The CDR3 nucleotides read TGTGCCAGCAGCCCACCGACTAGCTCCTACAATGAGCAGTTCTTC. The rearrangement links TRBV7-9 to TRBJ2-1; D possibly corresponds to TRBD2 (6 bases). V was cut by 5 bases and J by 0 bases, with 11 bases left in between. Germline values: CDR1 SEHNR, CDR2 FQNEAQ (reference sequence). The CDR3 extends over 15 amino acids.

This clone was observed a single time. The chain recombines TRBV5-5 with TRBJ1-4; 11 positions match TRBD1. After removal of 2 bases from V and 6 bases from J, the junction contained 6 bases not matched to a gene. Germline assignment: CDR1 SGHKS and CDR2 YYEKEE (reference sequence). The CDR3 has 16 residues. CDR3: CASSFPAGQGDEKLFF. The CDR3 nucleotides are TGTGCCAGCAGCTTCCCCGCGGGACAGGGGGATGAAAAACTGTTTTTT. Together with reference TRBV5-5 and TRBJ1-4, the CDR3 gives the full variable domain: DAGVTQSPTHLIKTRGQQVTLRCSPISGHKSVSWYQQVLGQGPQFIFQYYEKEERGRGNFPDRFSARQFPNYSSELNVNALLLGDSALYLCASSFPAGQGDEKLFFGSGTQLSVL.

The CDR3 DNA is TGTGCCATCAATAGTAGTTTCTCCTACGAGCAGTACGTC. Translation: CAINSSFSYEQYV. The chain uses TRBV10-3 and TRBJ2-7, with D unresolved. CDR3 size: 13 residues. The germline V gene encodes CDR1 ENHRY and CDR2 SYGVKD. V lost 7 bases and J lost 0, with 10 bases in between.

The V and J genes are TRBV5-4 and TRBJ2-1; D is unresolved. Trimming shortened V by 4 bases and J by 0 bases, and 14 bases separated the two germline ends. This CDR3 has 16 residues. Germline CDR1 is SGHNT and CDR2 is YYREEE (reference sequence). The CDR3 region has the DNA TGTGCCAGCAGCGAGGAACTCTCGAGCTCCTACAATGAGCAGTTCTTC. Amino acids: CASSEELSSSYNEQFF.